This T cell receptor (beta chain) was captured in a study of Ad26.COV2.S vaccination and SARS-CoV-2 variants. From germline, CDR1 is KGHSH and CDR2 LQKENI. The ends were cut back, 8 bases at V and 7 bases at J, with 24 bases in the middle. The CDR3 length is 17 residues. Treatment noted: roughly 19 received Ad26.COV2.S at low or high dose, single or two shots; five or six received placebo; per-sample allocation not given. Samples were taken on day 63 after the first vaccine or placebo injection. Generated by immunoSEQ multiplex PCR, the TCRdb table keeps only in-frame clones and is missing some. Among over 450,000 clones, 70% to 90% were seen once, and the ten largest hold about 1.5%.

The sequence derives from a person aged 18-60 years who received the Ad26.COV2.S COVID-19 vaccine or a placebo. Sequencing used peripheral blood, obtained in a trial of Ad26.COV2.S vaccine versus placebo. The chain has TRBV18 and TRBJ1-6, with D perhaps matching TRBD1 (5 bases). CDR3 DNA sequence: TGTGCCAGCAGCCTAAGGACGCAGGGCGCCGGGAATTCACCCCTCCACTTT. It codes for CASSLRTQGAGNSPLHF.